Here is one T cell receptor beta chain with its context. PCR amplification relied on 60 Vbeta primers (plus 13 Jbeta primers). Authors' analysis steps: In a later analysis, some 10 million of about 80 million unique beta chains occurred in at least two donors. Clones were read by immunoSEQ multiplex PCR, and TCRdb kept only the in-frame ones, dropping some. Clone size and V and J calls were adopted from that table, with D and trimming inferred from the DNA. Among 130,000 or so clones listed, roughly three quarters were seen once. This entry comes from a study of cytomegalovirus exposure and HLA in healthy donors. Healthy people donating bone marrow made up the donors. Material: PBMCs. The TCR sequence derives from a woman in her thirties or forties in good health and CMV-seronegative.

The CDR3 is CASSFVLSPSEAFF. CDR3 sequence (DNA): TGTGCCAGCAGTTTTGTGTTGAGTCCTTCTGAAGCTTTCTTT. The chain employs TRBV28 and TRBJ1-1; D not resolved. Germline lookup yields CDR1 MDHEN and CDR2 SYDVKM. CDR3 length equals 14 residues. V shed 3 bases and J shed 6 bases, with 14 bases lying between them.